This entry is about one TCR beta chain. Its target is unknown. This PCR relied on a set of 60 Vbeta primers and 13 Jbeta primers. TCRdb's copy holds only in-frame clones and misses some; the assay was immunoSEQ multiplex PCR. The table counts under 200,000 clones; 0.79% lies in the top ten. The sample belongs to a study of cytomegalovirus exposure and HLA in healthy donors. Findings of the study overall: The study designated 150 or so TCR beta chains cytomegalovirus-associated.

Germline V gene sequence: CDR1 MGHRA, CDR2 YSYEKL. Trimming left V 0 bases short and J 8 bases short, with 15 bases between. The CDR3 spans 15 residues. The V call is TRBV4-1, the J call TRBJ2-3, with D possibly matching TRBD1 (6 bases). The receptor was isolated from a woman in her late teens or twenties in good health and CMV-seropositive. Material: PBMCs. The CDR3, as DNA: TGCGCCAGCAGCCAAGAGCGACAGGTTAAGGGTACGCAGTATTTT. It codes for CASSQERQVKGTQYF.